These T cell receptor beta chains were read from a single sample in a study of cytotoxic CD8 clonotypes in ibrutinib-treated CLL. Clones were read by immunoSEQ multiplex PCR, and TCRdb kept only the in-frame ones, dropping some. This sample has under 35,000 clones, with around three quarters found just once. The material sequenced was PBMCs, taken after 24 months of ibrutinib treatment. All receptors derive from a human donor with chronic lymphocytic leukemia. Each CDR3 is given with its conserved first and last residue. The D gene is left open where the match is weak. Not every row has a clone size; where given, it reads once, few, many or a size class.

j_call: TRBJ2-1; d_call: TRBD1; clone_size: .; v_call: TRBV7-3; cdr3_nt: TGTGCCAGCAGCCAACACAGGGGAGTCTACAATGAGCAGTTCTTC; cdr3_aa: CASSQHRGVYNEQFF
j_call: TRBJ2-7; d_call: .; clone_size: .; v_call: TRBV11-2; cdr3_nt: TGTGCCAGCAGCCGCCTATATCTCTCCGTTTCCTACGAGCAGTACTTC; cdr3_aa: CASSRLYLSVSYEQYF
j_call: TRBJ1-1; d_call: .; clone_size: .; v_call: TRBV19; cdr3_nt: TGTGCCAGTAGTATTGCATATTTGGGACGGCTTACTGAAGCTTTCTTT; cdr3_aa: CASSIAYLGRLTEAFF
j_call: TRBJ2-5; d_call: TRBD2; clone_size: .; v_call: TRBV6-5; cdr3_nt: TGTGCCAGCAGCCGCGGGGGCGGGAGGGAAGAGACCCAGTACTTC; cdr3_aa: CASSRGGGREETQYF
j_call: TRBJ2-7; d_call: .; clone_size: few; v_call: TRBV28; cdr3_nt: TGTGCCAGTTTTCAGGGCGACGAGCAGTACTTC; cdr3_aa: CASFQGDEQYF
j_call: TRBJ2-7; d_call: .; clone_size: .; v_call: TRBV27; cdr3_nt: TGTGCCAGCAGTTTTACCCCGAGCTCCTACGAGCAGTACTTC; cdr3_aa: CASSFTPSSYEQYF
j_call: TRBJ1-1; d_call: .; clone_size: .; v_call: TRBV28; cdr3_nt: TGTGCCAGCAGTTTTACCTCGGGACGGGTGAACACTGAAGCTTTCTTT; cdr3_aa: CASSFTSGRVNTEAFF
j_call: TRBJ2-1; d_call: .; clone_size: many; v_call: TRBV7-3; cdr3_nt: TGTGCCAGCAGCTTGACGGAGCACTACTCCTACAATGAGCAGTTCTTC; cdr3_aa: CASSLTEHYSYNEQFF
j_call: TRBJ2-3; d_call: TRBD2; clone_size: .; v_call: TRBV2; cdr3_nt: TGTGCCAGCACCCTACTAGCGGGGCACACAGATACGCAGTATTTT; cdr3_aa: CASTLLAGHTDTQYF
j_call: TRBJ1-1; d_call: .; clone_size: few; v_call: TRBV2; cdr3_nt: TGTGCCAGCAGTCTGGAGCGGTCAACTAGGGCTGAAGCTTTCTTT; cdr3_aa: CASSLERSTRAEAFF
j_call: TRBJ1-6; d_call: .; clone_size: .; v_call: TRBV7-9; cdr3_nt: TGTGCCAGCAGCCCACGGACAGCATTGGATTCACCCCTCCACTTT; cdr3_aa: CASSPRTALDSPLHF
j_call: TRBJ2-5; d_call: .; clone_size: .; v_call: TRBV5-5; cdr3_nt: TGTGCCAGCAGCTTGGAGGGAGAGACCCAGTACTTC; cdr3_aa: CASSLEGETQYF
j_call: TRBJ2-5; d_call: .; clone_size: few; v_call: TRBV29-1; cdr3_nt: TGCAGCGTTGGGGTTGGCGAGAGGGGAGAGACCCAGTACTTC; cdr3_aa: CSVGVGERGETQYF
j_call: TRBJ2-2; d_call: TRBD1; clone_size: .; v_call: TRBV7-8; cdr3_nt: TGTGCCAGCAGCTCCCTCGACAGGGCGACCGGGGAGCTGTTTTTT; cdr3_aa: CASSSLDRATGELFF
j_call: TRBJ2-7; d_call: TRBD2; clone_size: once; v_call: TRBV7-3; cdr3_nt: TGTGCCAGCAGCTTAATGGCTAGCGGGTACGAGCAGTACTTC; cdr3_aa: CASSLMASGYEQYF
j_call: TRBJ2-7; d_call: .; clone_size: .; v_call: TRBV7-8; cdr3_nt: TGTGCCAGTGGTAGTCGGGCCACCTACGAGCAGTACTTC; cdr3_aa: CASGSRATYEQYF
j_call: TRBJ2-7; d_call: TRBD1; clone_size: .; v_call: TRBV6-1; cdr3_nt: TGTGCCAGCAGGCCGAGACAGGGATCCTCCGAGCAGTACTTC; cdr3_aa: CASRPRQGSSEQYF
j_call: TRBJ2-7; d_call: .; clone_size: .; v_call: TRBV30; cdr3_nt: TGTGCCTGGGACACTGATTCCTACGAGCAGTACTTC; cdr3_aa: CAWDTDSYEQYF
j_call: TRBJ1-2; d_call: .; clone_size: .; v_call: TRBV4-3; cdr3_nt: TGCGCCAGCAGCCAAGGTGTACAGATTCATGGCTACACCTTC; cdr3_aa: CASSQGVQIHGYTF
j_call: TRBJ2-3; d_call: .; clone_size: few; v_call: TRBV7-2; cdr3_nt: TGTGCCAGCAGCTTGGTGGGGGGAATCACAGATACGCAGTATTTT; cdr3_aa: CASSLVGGITDTQYF
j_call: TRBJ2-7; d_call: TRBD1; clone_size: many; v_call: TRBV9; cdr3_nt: TGTGCCAGCAGACCCGGCGATGAGGGGGCTTACGAGCAGTACTTC; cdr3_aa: CASRPGDEGAYEQYF
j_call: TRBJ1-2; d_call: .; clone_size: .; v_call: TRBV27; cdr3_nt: TGTGCCAGCAGTTCCAGGGCCTCCACTAATGGCTACACCTTC; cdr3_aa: CASSSRASTNGYTF
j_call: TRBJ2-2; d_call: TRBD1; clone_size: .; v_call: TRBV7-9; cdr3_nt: TGTGCCAGCAGCCCGACCCCAGGGACAGGGGAAGACACCGGGGAGCTGTTTTTT; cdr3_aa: CASSPTPGTGEDTGELFF
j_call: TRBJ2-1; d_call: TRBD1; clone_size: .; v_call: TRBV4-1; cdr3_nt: TGCGCCAGCAGCCTAGACAGGGTTAATGAGCAGTTCTTC; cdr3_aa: CASSLDRVNEQFF
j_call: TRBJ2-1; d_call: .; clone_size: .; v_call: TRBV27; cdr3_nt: TGTGCCAGCAGTATAAGACAGGCGCTGAGCTCCTACAATGAGCAGTTCTTC; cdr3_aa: CASSIRQALSSYNEQFF
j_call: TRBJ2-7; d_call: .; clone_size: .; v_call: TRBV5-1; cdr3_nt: TGCGCCAGCAGCTTGGTTGGACCCACCTACGAGCAGTACTTC; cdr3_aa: CASSLVGPTYEQYF
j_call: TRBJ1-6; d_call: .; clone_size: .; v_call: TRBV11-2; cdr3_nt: TGTGCCAGCAGTTCCCTTAGGGCAGGGGCAAATTCACCCCTCCACTTT; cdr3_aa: CASSSLRAGANSPLHF
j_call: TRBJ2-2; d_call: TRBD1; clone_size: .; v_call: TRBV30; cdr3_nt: TGTGCCTGGACAGGGGGAGTTTACGGGGAGCTGTTTTTT; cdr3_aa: CAWTGGVYGELFF
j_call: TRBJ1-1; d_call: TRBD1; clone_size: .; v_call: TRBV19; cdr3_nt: TGTGCCAGTAGTCGGGACAGAAAAAACACTGAAGCTTTCTTT; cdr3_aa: CASSRDRKNTEAFF
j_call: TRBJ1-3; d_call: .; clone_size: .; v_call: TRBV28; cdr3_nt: TGTGCCAGCAGTCCGTTTGAGGACACTGGAAACACCATATATTTT; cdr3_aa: CASSPFEDTGNTIYF
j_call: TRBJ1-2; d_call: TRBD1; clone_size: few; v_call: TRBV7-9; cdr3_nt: TGTGCCAGCAGCTTAGGGAGGACAGGCCTGGATGATGGCTACACCTTC; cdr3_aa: CASSLGRTGLDDGYTF
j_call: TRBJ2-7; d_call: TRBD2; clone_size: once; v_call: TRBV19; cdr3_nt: TGTGCCAGTGGCAGGACTAGCGGGGGGGCCTACGAGCAGTACTTC; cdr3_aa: CASGRTSGGAYEQYF
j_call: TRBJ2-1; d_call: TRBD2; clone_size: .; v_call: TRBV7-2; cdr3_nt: TGTGCCAGCAGCTTACAGACTAGCGGGGGCAGCGAGCAGTTCTTC; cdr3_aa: CASSLQTSGGSEQFF
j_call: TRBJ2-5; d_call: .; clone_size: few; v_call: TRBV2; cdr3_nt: TGTGCCAGCAGTGAAGATTTCGGGACCCAGTACTTC; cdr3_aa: CASSEDFGTQYF
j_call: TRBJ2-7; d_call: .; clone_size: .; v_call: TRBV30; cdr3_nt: TGTGCCTGGTTAAAGGGGGACTACGAGCAGTACTTC; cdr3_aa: CAWLKGDYEQYF
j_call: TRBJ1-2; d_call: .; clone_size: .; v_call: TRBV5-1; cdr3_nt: TGCGCCAGCAGCCCAGGGGATCACTATGGCTACACCTTC; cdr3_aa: CASSPGDHYGYTF
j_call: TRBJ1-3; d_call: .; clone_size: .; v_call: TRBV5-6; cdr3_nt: TGTGCCAGCAGCTTGGAAGAGGGCTTCTCCTCTGGAAACACCATATATTTT; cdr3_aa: CASSLEEGFSSGNTIYF
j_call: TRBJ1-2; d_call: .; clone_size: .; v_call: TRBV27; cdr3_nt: TGTGCCAGCAGTTTATCTGGCCTTACTATCTATGGCTACACCTTC; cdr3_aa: CASSLSGLTIYGYTF
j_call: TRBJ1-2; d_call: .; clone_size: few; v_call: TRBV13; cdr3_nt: TGTGCCAGCAGATTTGGGGGTACGGGGGGCTACACCTTC; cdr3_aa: CASRFGGTGGYTF
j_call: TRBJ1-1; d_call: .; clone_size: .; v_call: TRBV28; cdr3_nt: TGTGCCAGCAGATTTACTTTCGGACAGAGGAACACTGAAGCTTTCTTT; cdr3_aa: CASRFTFGQRNTEAFF
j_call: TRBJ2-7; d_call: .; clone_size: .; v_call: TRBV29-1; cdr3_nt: TGCAGCGTTGAAGCGGGGCACGAGCAGTACTTC; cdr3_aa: CSVEAGHEQYF
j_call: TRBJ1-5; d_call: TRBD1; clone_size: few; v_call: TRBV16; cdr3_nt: TGTGCCAGCAGCCAATACAGGGGAAGCAATCAGCCCCAGCATTTT; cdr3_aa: CASSQYRGSNQPQHF
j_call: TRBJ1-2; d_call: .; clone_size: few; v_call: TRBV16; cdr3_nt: TGTGCCAGCAGCCAATCAGTGCCTAACTATGGCTACACCTTC; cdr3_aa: CASSQSVPNYGYTF
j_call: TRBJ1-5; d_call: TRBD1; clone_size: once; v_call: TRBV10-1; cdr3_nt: TGCGCCAGCAGTGAGTCCCATGAGACAGGGGTAAGCAATCAGCCCCAGCATTTT; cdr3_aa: CASSESHETGVSNQPQHF
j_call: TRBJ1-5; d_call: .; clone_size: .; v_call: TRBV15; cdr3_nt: TGTGCCACCAGCAGAGACCCCCGGCTGGCAGGGACAAATCAGCCCCAGCATTTT; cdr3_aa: CATSRDPRLAGTNQPQHF
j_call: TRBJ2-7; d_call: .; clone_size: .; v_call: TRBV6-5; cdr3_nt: TGTGCCAGCAGTTACGCACCGGGACGTAGACACGAGCAGTACTTC; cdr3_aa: CASSYAPGRRHEQYF
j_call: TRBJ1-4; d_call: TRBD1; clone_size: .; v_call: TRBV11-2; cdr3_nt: TGTGCCAGCAGCAGGGGACAGCTTAATGAAAAACTGTTTTTT; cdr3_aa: CASSRGQLNEKLFF
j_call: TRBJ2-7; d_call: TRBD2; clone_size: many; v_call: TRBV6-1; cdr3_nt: TGTGCCAGCATTGAAGATAGCGGGGGCTCCTTCGAGCAGTACTTC; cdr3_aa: CASIEDSGGSFEQYF
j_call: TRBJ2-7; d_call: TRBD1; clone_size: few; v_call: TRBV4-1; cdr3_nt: TGCGCCAGCAGCCAACGCACAGGGGTCCACGAGCAGTACTTC; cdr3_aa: CASSQRTGVHEQYF
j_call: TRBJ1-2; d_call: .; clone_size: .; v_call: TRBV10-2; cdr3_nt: TGCGCCAGCAGTGACAGGGACTATGGCTACACCTTC; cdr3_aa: CASSDRDYGYTF
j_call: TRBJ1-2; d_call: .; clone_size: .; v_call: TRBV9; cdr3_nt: TGTGCCAGCAGCGGTCCCCGAGCGTCCTATGGCTACACCTTC; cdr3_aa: CASSGPRASYGYTF